This TCR beta chain was obtained from a study of molecular identifiers for immune sequencing clone quantification. Preparation methods for the bulk TCR libraries were those previously described, with listed TCR primers. One entry per CDR3 protein results from TCRdb running MiXCR on the PCR reads. The sample lists 250,000 to 400,000 distinct CDR3 sequences, about a fifth occurring once. J gave up 9 bases and V 3 bases, and 5 bases lay outside the gene matches. The CDR3 contains 12 residues. Germline V lookup: CDR1 SQVTM, CDR2 ANQGSEA. Overall study results and limits: Among about a million naive cells, spiked Jurkat TCR RNA from a single cell was reportedly detectable. More than 97% of effector molecules, versus under 1% of naive-cell molecules, belonged to clones above 20 RNA copies.

This clonotype was seen a handful of times. Its specificity is not known. Naive CD8 T cells were sorted as CD8+CD4-CCR7+CD45RA+. This chain joins TRBV29-1 and TRBJ2-1; TRBD1 matches at 7 bases. The source of this sequence is a human donor in good health. Some libraries in this study had Jurkat cell RNA spiked in. Sequenced material: naive CD8+ T cells from blood, with Jurkat cell RNA spiked in. The subset is: FACS-sorted CD8+CD4-CCR7+CD45RA+ naive T cells. CDR3 residues: CSVDDDRAEQFF. The DNA of the CDR3 is TGCAGCGTTGATGACGACAGGGCTGAGCAGTTCTTC.